What follows is one T cell receptor beta chain and its context. These data are taken from a study of blood T cell repertoires in COVID-19. As for the study in general: Samples of COVID-19 (acute and convalescent) were obtained from the United States, Italy and Spain. Sample material is recorded as cDNA or gDNA derived from T cells, B-cell-depleted T cells, or PBMCs.

Original processing methods: Using reference gene primer amplification, nucleated cell counts were estimated. Clones were sequenced by immunoSEQ multiplex PCR, and TCRdb holds only the in-frame ones, with some missing. The DNA gave D and trimming, while V, J and clone size come from that table. This table holds hundreds of thousands of clones, around 84% found once. The sample consisted of peripheral blood. The sequence derives from a woman aged 18-29 years with acute or convalescent COVID-19.

This CDR3 is CASSETRGRAKNIQYF. The CDR3 nucleotides read TGTGCCAGCAGTGAAACGCGGGGGAGGGCCAAAAACATTCAGTACTTC. V and J are TRBV2 and TRBJ2-4; 7 bases are a match to TRBD2. With V trimmed by 2 bases and J by 1 base, 5 bases remained unmatched. The CDR3 covers 16 residues. Germline CDR1 reads SNHLY; CDR2 reads FYNNEI. Drawing the rest from reference TRBV2 and TRBJ2-4, the complete variable domain is EPEVTQTPSHQVTQMGQEVILRCVPISNHLYFYWYRQILGQKVEFLVSFYNNEISEKSEIFDDQFSVERPDGSNFTLKIRSTKLEDSAMYFCASSETRGRAKNIQYFGAGTRLSVL.